This record concerns one T cell receptor beta chain sequence. This clone was counted a single time. Its recognized antigen is unknown. Per-base quality was not reported, and no clone a single base away is much larger than it. This specimen comes from a study of shared clonotypes between healthy human individuals (dated by TCRdb to 2019 to 2021). Describing the broader study: A couple of women and a few men aged 18 to 49 years were included in the cohort. Each donor's leukapheresis produced roughly between about 0.85 and 10 billion PBMCs. For each donor, CD4 naive and CD4 memory were each run on three plates, CD8 naive on two plates, and CD8 memory on one plate. Libraries were prepared and TCR repertoires were sequenced by different laboratories using diverse techniques, in order to increase sequencing depth and limit assay-specific biases. Blood TCR repertoires of a handful of healthy adults were deeply sequenced to estimate repertoire size and the extent of clonotype sharing between individuals.

TCR CDR3 regions were amplified from genomic DNA by multiplex PCR using the deep immunoSEQ assay. Genomic DNA extracted from each cell subset was distributed evenly over all wells of several immunoSEQ 96-well plates, and each plate served as one replicate. Each replicate PCR for sorted subsets received roughly 0.2 ug genomic DNA, equal to 28,000 or so T cell genomes. The purified libraries were quantified using a Qubit 3.0 fluorometer, sized with a Bioanalyzer 2100, and then quantified again using the KAPA Library Quantification kit. Each immunoSEQ 96-well plate was sequenced on its own single-read 150-cycle Illumina NextSeq 550 flow cell. Concerning the study's data processing: Because the immunoSEQ output included only junctional sequences and no quality scores, the filtering could not be the same as the filtering used for full-length reads. To assign V/J genes and CDR3, sequences were annotated using PyIR, a Python wrapper for IgBLAST v1.9, with IMGT germline references. Reads were filtered out if the reads had weak V/J assignments (E-value above 1e-6), no CDR3, stop codons, out-of-frame junctions, or ambiguous translated residues. V3J clonotypes were defined by identical inferred V gene, J gene, and CDR3 amino acid sequence. The percentage overlap between two repertoires was calculated by dividing the number of shared unique clonotypes by the size of the smaller repertoire. RTK rarefaction, the Chao1 estimator, and Recon v2.1 estimates of unobserved clonotypes were used to assess repertoire richness. For all TCRbeta clonotypes obtained by the gDNA method from a few donors, generation probabilities were computed with OLGA. Not all clones reach the TCRdb copy of this immuneACCESS table, which keeps in-frame sequences only. Checked studies attribute under half of the gap to unresolved V genes and leave the rest unexplained. V and J calls and clone size are those listed in that table; D and trimming were worked out from the DNA. This sample has about 1.1 million clones in its table, and 60% to 80% of those were observed once. The top ten clones comprise 0.89% of the sample.

The donors were healthy, HIV-negative adults who had no recently reported acute infections or vaccinations. Every donor was a Caucasian adult living in Nashville, Tennessee, USA. CD4+ T cells were enriched by magnetic negative selection, after which naive cells were positively selected on CD45RA and the negative fraction was taken as the memory subset. Blood was obtained by leukapheresis, after which PBMCs were separated by Ficoll-Histopaque density gradient centrifugation and cryopreserved in liquid nitrogen vapor phase. Analytical flow cytometry was used to check the purity and quantity of each magnetically sorted T cell population. Each sorted fraction had its genomic DNA isolated and then quantified by UV absorbance on a Nanodrop 2000c. General conclusions and limits of the study: Clonotypes shared by all four sorted-subset donors showed higher generation probabilities than non-shared clonotypes. Larger estimated clonotype richness was generally found for naive subsets than for memory subsets. Pairwise subsampling indicated that sequencing depth was expected to affect the degree of clonotype sharing among donors. Only blood was sampled, and tissue TCR repertoires likely differ from those in blood. The genetic and exposure-history diversity represented was limited by the small number of donors. Even with the large sequencing depth, rarefaction of the sorted-subset datasets indicated that sequencing was incomplete. About 5% of naive CD4, around 3.5% of naive CD8, 2.3% of memory CD4, and 0.4% of memory CD8 clonotypes were shared across several donors.

Reading the germline V gene gives CDR1 LGHNA and CDR2 YSLEER. Clipping removes 2 bases from V and 3 bases from J, with 10 as the unmatched junction base count. The CDR3 numbers 17 residues from cysteine through phenylalanine. CDR3 DNA is the only sequence kept; it has 51 bases, read in frame from the first base. The TCR was taken from a man aged 18 to 30 in good health. Some clones in this sample may be carry-over from other donors' samples. The chain employs TRBV4-3 and TRBJ2-7; 10 middle bases align to TRBD2. The source material was memory CD4+ T cells from PBMCs. The label giving this sample's cell subset or site can be read as: CD45RA-negative fraction. Read as DNA, the sequence is TGCGCCAGCAGCCAACGACTAGCGGGCGGCCAAAACTACGAGCAGTACTTC. Translated, it gives CASSQRLAGGQNYEQYF.